The source of this T cell receptor beta chain is a study of cytomegalovirus exposure and HLA in healthy donors. V was clipped by 0 bases and J by 0 bases; unmatched bases: 10. Germline-derived CDR1 and CDR2 are MNHEY and SMNVEV (reference sequence). The CDR3 extends over 19 amino acids. Study results and limitations: The likely origin of a cluster of highly shared sequence variants was a sequencing artifact. An analysis was carried out at a later point. It showed that HLA-associated TCR beta chains were more clonally expanded than equally common non-associated chains.

PCR involved 60 Vbeta and 13 Jbeta primers. Sequenced by immunoSEQ multiplex PCR; TCRdb stores in-frame clones only, minus some. The sample has approximately 150,000 clones, about 80% seen once; the top ten hold 6.5% to 8.5%. Turning to this clone: Antigen specificity is unknown.

This clonotype was sampled from a man aged 25-45 years in good health and CMV-seropositive. The sequenced material came from PBMCs. V and J are TRBV27 and TRBJ2-3, with 9 bases matching TRBD1. Here the CDR3 reads CASSLSRTGVGTSTDTQYF. CDR3 nucleotide sequence: TGTGCCAGCAGTTTATCTAGGACAGGGGTGGGGACTAGCACAGATACGCAGTATTTT.